The source of this T cell receptor beta chain is a study of cytomegalovirus exposure and HLA in healthy donors (dated by TCRdb to about 2017). At the level of the whole study: In an earlier analysis of roughly 590 of the donors, around 300 Gb of sequence data and 90 million to 120 million unique TCR beta sequences from about 179 million T cells were reported. Approximately 330 gigabases of sequencing data and 91 million or so unique TCR sequences made up an early release that covered about 640 HLA-typed donors. The genetic ancestry cluster associated with self-reported Caucasian donors included approximately 85% of the roughly 380 genotyped donors. The study aimed to test whether cataloging public T cell receptors could reveal signatures of past pathogen exposure. The study used immunosequencing to profile the T cell repertoires of about 670 subjects and linked those repertoires to cytomegalovirus serostatus. A separate validation cohort of roughly 120 different subjects was used in addition to the approximately 670-subject first cohort. The study combined high-throughput TCR immunosequencing, statistical association of individual TCRs with disease status, and machine learning to predict cytomegalovirus infection status. A later analysis re-examined previously published TCR beta repertoires from several hundred donors and added high-resolution HLA genotyping to investigate patterns of TCR occurrence. Rather than using new phenotypic data, the later analysis identified candidate immune exposures from TCR beta sequences and from how often those sequences occurred across donors. An earlier analysis of 587 of the donors applied high-throughput TCR beta sequencing to assess whether each TCR beta V gene segment acted as functional or pseudogenic. Donor age, sex, ethnicity and CMV serostatus were compiled together with the repertoire data. In a later genetic analysis, genome-wide SNP genotypes for about 55% of the roughly 700 donors were used, and that subset was treated as a discovery cohort. Every repertoire in the discovery cohort had been generated on one and the same sequencing platform. HLA typing covered class I and class II loci at four-digit resolution. The number of typed donors differed by locus: 629-630 for A, B, C, DRB1 and DQB1; approximately 520 for DQA1; 606 for DPA1; and roughly 470 for DPB1. About 5 DR-DQ haplotypes were handled as single units for association and clustering, since linkage in the cohort was strong. Among approximately 370 genotyped donors of the cohort, an average of about 220,000 unique TCR beta nucleotide sequences was sequenced per donor, of which 15% to 20% were non-productive. General study outcomes and caveats: CMV serostatus was the only immune exposure information available for the cohort. The presence/absence analyses assumed that sequencing depth was roughly uniform across donors, and that assumption may not be true. Correlated functional status among segregating V segments might reflect linkage disequilibrium, but an unknown experimental factor could not be ruled out. The classifier was reported to diagnose cytomegalovirus status with high specificity and sensitivity in both the original and validation cohorts. When HLA alleles, especially DR and DQ, strongly co-occurred, TCR associations were difficult to assign to individual alleles. The authors suggested that the approach could potentially be generalized to other disease states and immunological phenotypes. Some IMGT-functional V segments, including TRBV6-2 and TRBV6-3, could not be distinguished by the 87-base-pair reads and were therefore excluded. Because counts were too low, approximately 15 rarely observed V segments, including chromosome 9 orphons, were excluded from the earlier analysis of 587 of the donors. A cluster of highly shared sequence variants was judged likely to be a technical artifact of the sequencing pipeline. In a later genetic analysis, fewer N-insertions in productive TCRs were reported among donors in an Asian-associated ancestry cluster than the roughly 700-donor mean. At a false discovery rate of 0.05, a later analysis linked about 16,000 TCR beta sequences to specific HLA alleles. A later analysis found that TCR association rates varied across HLA loci, with DRB1 alleles showing the most associated TCRs and HLA-C alleles the fewest. Most TCR sequences were observed very rarely across donors, whereas some public TCRs were present in many individuals. A later analysis found that most CMV-associated TCR beta chains appeared HLA-restricted, with HLA associations seemingly driven largely by CMV exposure. An association between a missense DCLRE1C variant and V-gene and J-gene trimming of TCR beta chains was found in a later genetic analysis and replicated in an independent cohort. HLA typing was unavailable for some donors at each locus, so association tests used only the typed subset. Only TCR beta chains were sequenced in this cohort, and the absence of alpha or paired-chain data limited detectable features. In a later analysis, HLA-associated TCR beta chains were found to be more clonally expanded and to have lower generation probabilities than equally common non-associated chains. Several of the top co-occurrence clusters appeared to be linked to parvovirus B19, influenza, CMV and Epstein-Barr virus, according to a later analysis. In vitro tests confirmed that a few of the cytomegalovirus-associated TCR beta chains recognize cytomegalovirus antigens. A total of about 180 TCR beta chains were listed by the study as associated with cytomegalovirus. A further reported finding was that TCR beta sequences accurately predicted the HLA-A and HLA-B alleles for most subjects in the first cohort. In an earlier analysis of 587 of the donors, most TCR beta V segments appeared in productive rearrangements about 90% or about 30% of the time, broadly matching IMGT annotations.

In total, roughly 670 healthy bone marrow donors made up the cohort. At the time of sampling, all cohort members were nominally healthy, though unrecorded immune exposures were likely present. The donor tested CMV seronegative, placing the donor among the 350 or so seronegative members of the cohort. A peripheral blood sample was provided by each donor, and peripheral blood mononuclear cells were used for TCR beta sequencing. Genomic DNA was extracted from the blood cell samples with the Qiagen DNeasy Blood Extraction Kit. From the cysteine through the phenylalanine, the CDR3 covers 16 amino acids. The CDR3 DNA has 48 bases and is translated from base 1. V is pruned by 5 bases and J by 3 bases, leaving 5 bases of the junction without a gene match. Based on the germline V gene, the CDR1 and CDR2 sequences are SGHTA and FQGNSA. To prepare the library, the immunoSEQ multiplex PCR assay was applied. A mixture of 60 forward primers for TCR Vbeta segments and 13 reverse primers for TCR Jbeta segments was used in the multiplex PCR. Amplification of the CDR3 region of rearranged TCR beta genes was performed with a multiplex PCR assay on genomic DNA. On the Illumina HiSeq System, the amplified TCR beta libraries were sequenced as 87-base-pair reads. The authors processed their data as follows. Across the 700 or so repertoires, a later analysis counted roughly 84 million unique TCR beta chains, around 10 million of which were shared by at least two donors. Raw reads were error-corrected and collapsed into unique sequences by a nearest-neighbor algorithm in which closely related sequences were merged to remove PCR and sequencing errors. V, D and J gene segments were assigned by aligning CDR3 sequences to IMGT reference sequences. For a sequence to be retained, at least a six-nucleotide match to both a V gene segment and a J gene segment was required. A rearrangement counted as productive if the CDR3 had no stop codons and remained in frame with V and J, and every other rearrangement counted as non-productive. CDR3 was defined according to IMGT convention as the region running from the second conserved V-encoded cysteine to the conserved J-encoded phenylalanine. The earlier analysis of approximately 500 of the donors excluded sequences that lacked an unambiguous match to a single V gene segment. In an earlier analysis of around 600 of the donors, V segments were called functional above 56.7% productive rearrangements and were called segregating when the between-donor standard deviation exceeded 5%. A statistical classification framework was developed to diagnose cytomegalovirus status using the catalog of TCR beta chain sequences. In a later analysis, TCR nucleotide sequences were compared against IMGT/GENE-DB human TR gene sequences so that V and J genes could be assigned. A later analysis assigned CDR3 sequences and most-parsimonious VDJ recombination scenarios with the TCRdist pipeline. In a later analysis, each TCR beta chain was defined by its CDR3 amino acid sequence together with its V-gene family, and reads lacking a unique V-gene family were excluded. In a later analysis, nearly 600 highly shared, low-generation-probability nucleotide sequences were removed to address suspected cross-contamination and a sequencing artifact. In a later analysis, a clonal expansion index was calculated for each public chain from normalized within-repertoire ranks of inferred template counts. A later analysis computed generation probabilities with a VDJ recombination model fitted to out-of-frame rearrangements, and checked the results against IGoR. A later analysis scored TCR-TCR, TCR-HLA and TCR-CMV co-occurrence with hypergeometric tests, applying a repertoire-size bias correction to TCR pairs. To estimate false discovery rates, a later analysis permuted the HLA or CMV assignments 20 times. In a later analysis, co-occurring TCRs were grouped using DBSCAN, and TCRdist sequence similarity was added for clustering within HLA-allele-positive subsets. Repertoires with fewer than 30,000 or more than 120,000 public chains were left out of co-occurrence clustering, as were five repertoires with anomalous nucleotide sharing. TCRdb re-hosts the immuneACCESS table, in-frame sequences only. Its copies lack some clones; in the studies checked, an unresolved V gene accounts for under half of them, and the cause for the rest is not known. For V, J and clone size, that table is used; D and trimming come from the DNA. The sample table holds approximately 150,000 clones, of which about 80% were seen once. The ten largest clones add up to 13% to 15% of the sample.

This clone appeared once. No antigen is known for it. Base-call qualities are not available, and no considerably larger clone is one nucleotide away. The sample consisted of PBMCs. The source of this sequence is a woman aged 40 to 50 in good health and CMV-seronegative. This chain is built from TRBV7-2 and TRBJ2-5, with TRBD2 matching 14 junction bases. In nucleotides, the sequence is TGTGCCAGCAGCCCTGGACTAGCGGGAGGAGAAGAGACCCAGTACTTC. It translates to CASSPGLAGGEETQYF.